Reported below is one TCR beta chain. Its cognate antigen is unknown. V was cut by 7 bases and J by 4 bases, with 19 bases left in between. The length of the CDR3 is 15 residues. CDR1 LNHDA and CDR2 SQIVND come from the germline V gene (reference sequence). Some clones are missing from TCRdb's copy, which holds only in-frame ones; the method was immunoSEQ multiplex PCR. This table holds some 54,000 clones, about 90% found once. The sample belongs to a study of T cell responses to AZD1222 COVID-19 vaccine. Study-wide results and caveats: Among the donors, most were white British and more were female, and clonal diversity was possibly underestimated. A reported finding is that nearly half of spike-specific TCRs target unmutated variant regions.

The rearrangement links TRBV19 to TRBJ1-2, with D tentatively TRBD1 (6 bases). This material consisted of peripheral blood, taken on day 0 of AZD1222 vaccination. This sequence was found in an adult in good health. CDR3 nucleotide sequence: TGTGCCAGTACTCGAGGGGGGCGACTACTCTATGGCTACACCTTC. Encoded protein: CASTRGGRLLYGYTF.